One sample yielded the 16 T cell receptor beta chains listed below, sequenced in a study of T cell clonality in common variable immunodeficiency. Repertoires were generated with immunoSEQ multiplex PCR, while TCRdb's copy carries only in-frame clones and drops some. This sample comprises tens of thousands of clones, none seen once only. Specimen: peripheral blood mononuclear cells. The receptors were gathered from a person aged 18 to 75 in good health.

This clone was found many times. The observed sequence ends 3 residues before the CDR3 terminus, with the missing tail filled in from the germline J gene. V usage is TRBV27 and J usage is TRBJ2-2, with D hard to call. The V and J ends lost 5 bases and 5 bases respectively, with 9 bases between them. CDR1 and CDR2 (germline): MNHEY, SMNVEV (reference sequence). CDR3 length: 13 residues. The chain's CDR3 is CASSPLSTGELFF. Partial CDR3 DNA: TGTGCCAGCAGTCCCCTATCTACCGGGGAG.

This clone showed up many times. The CDR3 reads CASSQDLLRGGNTEAFF. The CDR3 bases that were read are TGTGCCAGCAGCCAAGATCTGTTGAGGGGCGGGAACACTGAA. The chain couples TRBV4-2 to TRBJ1-1, with D possibly TRBD1 on 5 matching bases. The CDR3 goes on 3 residues after the read ends, and that part is filled in from the germline J gene. Trimming removed 0 bases from V and 1 base from J, with 15 bases in between. The CDR3 spans 17 residues. The germline gives CDR1 LGHNA, CDR2 YNFKEQ.

In this sample, this clone turned up many times. The CDR3 end falls 3 residues outside the read, so it is completed with the germline J gene. The chain combines TRBV20-1 with TRBJ1-4; D is ambiguous. The germline CDR1 and CDR2 sequences are DFQATT and SNEGSKA (reference sequence). The V end was cut by 2 bases, the J end by 5 bases, with 9 bases between. The CDR3 totals 13 residues. The CDR3 spells CSARIAENEKLFF. The part of the CDR3 DNA that was read is TGCAGTGCTAGAATCGCGGAAAATGAAAAA.

This clone was seen repeatedly, ten times or more. The CDR3 is cut off 3 residues early in the read; its end comes from the germline J gene. The chain couples TRBV10-3 to TRBJ1-1; no clear D. V lost 4 bases to trimming and J lost 1 base, with 4 bases between them. The CDR3 covers 12 residues. Germline assignment: CDR1 ENHRY and CDR2 SYGVKD. The DNA read from the CDR3 is TGTGCCATCAGTGGGCCGAACACTGAA. It yields the protein CAISGPNTE. The full CDR3 protein is CAISGPNTEAFF.

This clone was counted ten times or more. The read terminates 3 residues ahead of where the CDR3 ends, so the germline J gene completes it. The chain combines TRBV19 with TRBJ2-7, with D perhaps TRBD1 (6 bases). The CDR3 is 15 residues long. V was clipped by 5 bases and J by 6 bases, with 20 bases between them. Germline V gene lookup returns CDR1 LNHDA and CDR2 SQIVND (reference sequence). The CDR3 sequence: CASSFYRDPDGEQYF. The covered CDR3 bases are TGTGCCAGTAGTTTTTACAGGGACCCGGACGGCGAG.

This clone was counted many times. The sequence runs out 3 residues before the end of the CDR3; the remainder is reconstructed from the germline J gene. This chain joins TRBV7-2 and TRBJ2-7; 7 bases line up with TRBD2. Trimming cost V 2 bases and J 5 bases; bases outside gene matches: 9. The CDR3 extends over 15 amino acids. Germline lookup yields CDR1 SGHTA and CDR2 FQGNSA. The sequenced part of the CDR3 DNA is TGTGCCAGCAGCTTACAGGCGGGAGTGGTGGACGAG. It specifies CASSLQAGVVDE. The entire CDR3 reads CASSLQAGVVDEQYF.

At least ten counts were recorded for this clone. Incomplete CDR3 DNA: TGTGCCAGCAGCCTCGAGGGACAGGGGTCTTTTTCCAATGAG. Translating it yields CASSLEGQGSFSNE. The entire CDR3 protein reads CASSLEGQGSFSNEQFF. The V gene is TRBV13, the J gene TRBJ2-1, with 10 bases that match TRBD1. From the germline J gene comes the end of the CDR3, since the read stops 3 residues before it. CDR3 length: 17 amino acids. The V gene end was trimmed by 5 bases and the J gene end by 6 bases; junction bases not matched to a gene: 13. Germline V gene lookup returns CDR1 PRHDT and CDR2 FYEKMQ (reference sequence).

This clone was counted many times. The read terminates 3 residues before the CDR3 end, so the remaining end is supplied by the germline J gene. The chain uses TRBV20-1 and TRBJ2-3, with TRBD2 identical over 7 bases. Germline assignment: CDR1 DFQATT and CDR2 SNEGSKA (reference sequence). V gave up 0 bases and J gave up 1 base; unmatched junction bases: 4. This CDR3 contains 15 residues. Partial CDR3 DNA: TGCAGTGCTAGAGAACTAGCGATCGGCACAGATACG. Its protein product is CSARELAIGTDT. The whole CDR3 sequence is CSARELAIGTDTQYF.

This clone was seen ten or more times. The read terminates 3 residues ahead of where the CDR3 ends, so the germline J gene completes it. The genes are TRBV19 and TRBJ1-5; D remains unclear. CDR3 size: 17 residues. Trimming cost V 5 bases and J 1 base, with 18 bases left between them. The germline CDR1 and CDR2 sequences are LNHDA and SQIVND (reference sequence). CDR3 loop: CASSPTPPGSSNQPQHF. The sequenced part of the CDR3 DNA is TGTGCCAGTAGTCCAACCCCCCCCGGGTCGAGCAATCAGCCC.

In the case of this clone: From the germline J gene comes the end of the CDR3, since the read stops 3 residues before it. The chain has TRBV6-4 and TRBJ2-3, with 8 nucleotides matching TRBD2. Germline V gives CDR1 MRHNA, CDR2 SNTAGT. The trim removed 0 bases at V and 4 bases at J, leaving 3 bases unmatched. The CDR3 has 15 amino acids. The covered CDR3 bases are TGTGCCAGCAGTGACTCGAACGGGGGGGCAGATACG. Translation: CASSDSNGGADT. The complete CDR3 protein is CASSDSNGGADTQYF.

With regard to this clone: The read terminates 3 residues before the CDR3 end, so the remaining end is supplied by the germline J gene. The chain joins TRBV5-1 to TRBJ2-3; no reliable D call. Germline CDR1 is SGHRS and CDR2 is YFSETQ. The CDR3 covers 13 residues. This chain's CDR3 is CASRINPAETQYF. The CDR3 DNA, read in part, is TGCGCCAGCAGGATTAACCCGGCGGAGACG.

Concerning this clone: Read coverage stops 3 residues before the CDR3 terminus; the germline J gene supplies the remainder. V is TRBV2 and J is TRBJ2-3; 10 bases fit TRBD2. CDR1 is SNHLY and CDR2 is FYNNEI in the germline V gene. The V gene end was trimmed by 1 base and the J gene end by 4 bases; junction bases not matched to a gene: 5. This CDR3 has 16 residues. Here the CDR3 reads CASSEGPSGSADTQYF. CDR3 bases read: TGTGCCAGCAGTGAAGGGCCTAGCGGGAGCGCAGATACG.

In this sample, this clone turned up a few times. The read halts 3 residues ahead of the CDR3 end, with the missing end drawn from the germline J gene. The chain combines TRBV5-1 with TRBJ2-3; 8 nucleotides match TRBD2. From germline, CDR1 is SGHRS and CDR2 YFSETQ. With 1 base clipped from V and 0 bases from J, the junction kept 1 base outside the gene matches. The CDR3 totals 15 residues. The DNA read from the CDR3 is TGCGCCAGCAGCTTGACTAGCGGAAGCACAGATACG. As protein: CASSLTSGSTDT. The whole CDR3 protein reads CASSLTSGSTDTQYF. Supplemented by reference TRBV5-1 and TRBJ2-3, the full variable domain reads KAGVTQTPRYLIKTRGQQVTLSCSPISGHRSVSWYQQTPGQGLQFLFEYFSETQRNKGNFPGRFSGRQFSNSRSEMNVSTLELGDSALYLCASSLTSGSTDTQYFGPGTRLTVL.

This clone has only a few counts. The read is 3 residues too short to cover the CDR3 end, so that end is filled in from the germline J gene. The chain combines TRBV20-1 with TRBJ2-7; 9 nucleotides line up with TRBD2. The CDR3 sequence is 13 residues long. Trimming removed 5 bases from V and 5 bases from J; junction bases left unmatched: 7. Germline loops: CDR1 DFQATT, CDR2 SNEGSKA (reference sequence). This CDR3 reads CSAPLAGLDEQYF. Incomplete CDR3 DNA: TGCAGTGCTCCTCTAGCGGGATTGGACGAG.

This clone has at least ten counts. The CDR3 sequence: CASSFGGGARTQYF. The DNA read from the CDR3 is TGTGCCAGCAGCTTCGGCGGGGGGGCGCGTACG. The V and J genes are TRBV7-2 and TRBJ2-3, with 9 bases identical to TRBD2. Read sequence stops 3 residues before the CDR3 end, and the germline J gene provides the missing end. Losses at the gene ends were 3 bases for V and 8 bases for J; bases not matched to a gene: 6. CDR1 SGHTA and CDR2 FQGNSA come from the germline V gene. CDR3 size: 14 residues. Together with reference TRBV7-2 and TRBJ2-3, the CDR3 gives the full variable domain: GAGVSQSPSNKVTEKGKDVELRCDPISGHTALYWYRQSLGQGLEFLIYFQGNSAPDKSGLPSDRFSAERTGGSVSTLTIQRTQQEDSAVYLCASSFGGGARTQYFGPGTRLTVL.

This clone was detected ten times or more. The read terminates 3 residues ahead of where the CDR3 ends, so the germline J gene completes it. V and J are TRBV11-2 and TRBJ2-7, with 10 bases that match TRBD2. The CDR3 has 13 residues. CDR1 is SGHAT, CDR2 FQNNGV, per germline. The V segment lost 6 bases and the J segment 3 bases; nucleotides outside the gene matches: 2. The CDR3 loop is CASSRTSGYEQYF. The covered CDR3 bases are TGTGCCAGCAGTAGGACTAGCGGCTACGAG.